The rows below give T cell receptor beta chains drawn from one sample of a study of shared clonotypes between healthy human individuals. Sequencing used immunoSEQ multiplex PCR; TCRdb keeps in-frame clones, though not all of them. The sample carries about 610,000 clones, roughly 95% recorded once. The specimen was naive CD8+ T cells sorted from blood. These TCRs come from a woman aged 25 to 39 in good health. CDR3s include the opening cysteine and the closing phenylalanine or tryptophan. The order of the fields is CDR3 length, J gene, V gene, clone size, D gene, CDR3 protein, CDR3 DNA. The D gene is left open where the match is weak. The size field is filled for only some rows; it gives once, few, many or a size class.

cdr3_length: 11
j_call: TRBJ1-2
v_call: TRBV14
clone_size: .
d_call: .
cdr3_aa: CASSQGDGYTF
cdr3_nt: TGTGCCAGCAGCCAAGGGGATGGCTACACCTTC

cdr3_length: 17
j_call: TRBJ2-2
v_call: TRBV5-1
clone_size: .
d_call: TRBD2
cdr3_aa: CASSLGLAAWKTGELFF
cdr3_nt: TGCGCCAGCAGCTTAGGACTAGCGGCCTGGAAGACCGGGGAGCTGTTTTTT

cdr3_length: 16
j_call: TRBJ2-1
v_call: TRBV15
clone_size: .
d_call: .
cdr3_aa: CATSRDQGLGGNEQFF
cdr3_nt: TGTGCCACCAGCAGAGATCAAGGACTAGGGGGTAATGAGCAGTTCTTC

cdr3_length: 15
j_call: TRBJ2-7
v_call: TRBV27
clone_size: .
d_call: TRBD2
cdr3_aa: CATSRGTSGSYEQYF
cdr3_nt: TGTGCCACCAGCCGTGGGACTAGCGGCTCCTACGAGCAGTACTTC

cdr3_length: 14
j_call: TRBJ2-7
v_call: TRBV6-1
clone_size: .
d_call: .
cdr3_aa: CASSSLSGTYEQYF
cdr3_nt: TGTGCCAGCAGTTCGCTTAGCGGTACCTACGAGCAGTACTTC

cdr3_length: 13
j_call: TRBJ1-1
v_call: TRBV16
clone_size: .
d_call: .
cdr3_aa: CASNRDGNTEAFF
cdr3_nt: TGTGCCAGCAACCGGGACGGGAACACTGAAGCTTTCTTT

cdr3_length: 14
j_call: TRBJ2-7
v_call: TRBV13
clone_size: .
d_call: TRBD2
cdr3_aa: CASSLIGGSYEQYF
cdr3_nt: TGTGCCAGCAGCTTAATCGGCGGGAGTTACGAGCAGTACTTC

cdr3_length: 15
j_call: TRBJ2-1
v_call: TRBV28
clone_size: .
d_call: TRBD2
cdr3_aa: CASSSSGRAYNEQFF
cdr3_nt: TGTGCCAGCAGTTCTAGCGGGAGGGCCTACAATGAGCAGTTCTTC

cdr3_length: 14
j_call: TRBJ1-2
v_call: TRBV9
clone_size: .
d_call: .
cdr3_aa: CASSGPGQRYGYTF
cdr3_nt: TGTGCCAGCAGTGGACCGGGACAACGCTATGGCTACACCTTC

cdr3_length: 13
j_call: TRBJ1-2
v_call: TRBV29-1
clone_size: .
d_call: .
cdr3_aa: CSVEIGGSYGYTF
cdr3_nt: TGCAGCGTTGAAATAGGAGGGAGCTATGGCTACACCTTC

cdr3_length: 15
j_call: TRBJ2-1
v_call: TRBV19
clone_size: .
d_call: TRBD2
cdr3_aa: CASSPEGTRDNEQFF
cdr3_nt: TGTGCCAGTAGCCCAGAGGGGACTAGGGACAATGAGCAGTTCTTC

cdr3_length: 11
j_call: TRBJ2-7
v_call: TRBV29-1
clone_size: .
d_call: .
cdr3_aa: CSVGLPYEQYF
cdr3_nt: TGCAGCGTGGGACTTCCCTACGAGCAGTACTTC

cdr3_length: 15
j_call: TRBJ2-7
v_call: TRBV6-5
clone_size: .
d_call: .
cdr3_aa: CASSYSAERAYEQYF
cdr3_nt: TGTGCCAGCAGTTACTCAGCAGAGAGGGCCTACGAGCAGTACTTC

cdr3_length: 15
j_call: TRBJ1-1
v_call: TRBV28
clone_size: .
d_call: TRBD1
cdr3_aa: CASSGQAELNTEAFF
cdr3_nt: TGTGCCAGCAGCGGACAGGCCGAACTGAACACTGAAGCTTTCTTT

cdr3_length: 15
j_call: TRBJ2-1
v_call: TRBV28
clone_size: .
d_call: .
cdr3_aa: CASIWGQGPYNEQFF
cdr3_nt: TGTGCCAGCATCTGGGGGCAGGGACCCTACAATGAGCAGTTCTTC

cdr3_length: 16
j_call: TRBJ1-1
v_call: TRBV11-2
clone_size: once
d_call: TRBD1
cdr3_aa: CASSLAGQGGSTEAFF
cdr3_nt: TGTGCCAGCAGCTTAGCGGGACAGGGAGGGAGTACTGAAGCTTTCTTT

cdr3_length: 13
j_call: TRBJ2-7
v_call: TRBV27
clone_size: .
d_call: .
cdr3_aa: CASSSLGIYEQYF
cdr3_nt: TGTGCCAGCAGTTCATTGGGTATCTACGAGCAGTACTTC

cdr3_length: 13
j_call: TRBJ2-3
v_call: TRBV27
clone_size: .
d_call: .
cdr3_aa: CASSRGVRDTQYF
cdr3_nt: TGTGCCAGCTCGAGGGGGGTTAGGGATACGCAGTATTTT

cdr3_length: 13
j_call: TRBJ2-1
v_call: TRBV5-1
clone_size: .
d_call: .
cdr3_aa: CASSSTRDNEQFF
cdr3_nt: TGCGCCAGCAGCTCCACTAGGGACAATGAGCAGTTCTTC

cdr3_length: 15
j_call: TRBJ2-7
v_call: TRBV19
clone_size: .
d_call: .
cdr3_aa: CASSIGWQESYEQYF
cdr3_nt: TGTGCCAGTAGTATTGGGTGGCAGGAATCCTACGAGCAGTACTTC

cdr3_length: 14
j_call: TRBJ2-7
v_call: TRBV28
clone_size: .
d_call: .
cdr3_aa: CASSSGPAGYEQYF
cdr3_nt: TGTGCCAGCAGTTCCGGGCCCGCAGGGTACGAGCAGTACTTC

cdr3_length: 16
j_call: TRBJ2-1
v_call: TRBV9
clone_size: .
d_call: TRBD2
cdr3_aa: CASSLEDWEGYNEQFF
cdr3_nt: TGTGCCAGCAGCTTAGAGGACTGGGAGGGGTACAATGAGCAGTTCTTC

cdr3_length: 12
j_call: TRBJ1-1
v_call: TRBV29-1
clone_size: .
d_call: .
cdr3_aa: CSVVELNTEAFF
cdr3_nt: TGCAGCGTTGTAGAACTGAACACTGAAGCTTTCTTT

cdr3_length: 15
j_call: TRBJ2-7
v_call: TRBV6-5
clone_size: .
d_call: .
cdr3_aa: CASSPLGEGFDEQYF
cdr3_nt: TGTGCCAGCAGTCCCCTCGGGGAAGGGTTCGACGAGCAGTACTTC

cdr3_length: 14
j_call: TRBJ2-7
v_call: TRBV27
clone_size: .
d_call: .
cdr3_aa: CASSSVADSYEQYF
cdr3_nt: TGTGCCAGCAGTTCGGTAGCGGATTCCTACGAGCAGTACTTC

cdr3_length: 16
j_call: TRBJ2-1
v_call: TRBV27
clone_size: .
d_call: .
cdr3_aa: CASSLSSPPSYNEQFF
cdr3_nt: TGTGCCAGCAGTTTATCGAGTCCCCCCTCCTACAATGAGCAGTTCTTC

cdr3_length: 17
j_call: TRBJ2-7
v_call: TRBV4-1
clone_size: .
d_call: .
cdr3_aa: CASSQEGYGELSYEQYF
cdr3_nt: TGCGCCAGCAGCCAAGAGGGGTACGGCGAGTTGTCCTACGAGCAGTACTTC

cdr3_length: 13
j_call: TRBJ2-7
v_call: TRBV7-3
clone_size: .
d_call: .
cdr3_aa: CASSSEDGYEQYF
cdr3_nt: TGTGCCAGCAGCTCGGAGGACGGATACGAGCAGTACTTC

cdr3_length: 15
j_call: TRBJ2-5
v_call: TRBV4-2
clone_size: .
d_call: .
cdr3_aa: CASSQEAGGPETQYF
cdr3_nt: TGTGCCAGCAGCCAAGAGGCAGGGGGGCCAGAGACCCAGTACTTC

cdr3_length: 16
j_call: TRBJ2-3
v_call: TRBV7-3
clone_size: .
d_call: .
cdr3_aa: CASSLGLGFSTDTQYF
cdr3_nt: TGTGCCAGCAGCTTAGGTCTCGGGTTTAGCACAGATACGCAGTATTTT

cdr3_length: 15
j_call: TRBJ2-5
v_call: TRBV28
clone_size: .
d_call: .
cdr3_aa: CATLPAGPGEETQYF
cdr3_nt: TGTGCCACCCTCCCGGCCGGGCCAGGGGAAGAGACCCAGTACTTC

cdr3_length: 12
j_call: TRBJ2-7
v_call: TRBV29-1
clone_size: .
d_call: TRBD1
cdr3_aa: CSVARGLYEQYF
cdr3_nt: TGCAGCGTTGCGAGGGGGCTATACGAGCAGTACTTC

cdr3_length: 13
j_call: TRBJ2-1
v_call: TRBV6-5
clone_size: .
d_call: .
cdr3_aa: CASSYSSPNEQFF
cdr3_nt: TGTGCCAGCAGTTATTCGAGTCCTAATGAGCAGTTCTTC

cdr3_length: 16
j_call: TRBJ1-5
v_call: TRBV6-1
clone_size: .
d_call: .
cdr3_aa: CASSEYTTYSNQPQHF
cdr3_nt: TGTGCCAGCAGTGAATATACAACTTATAGCAATCAGCCCCAGCATTTT

cdr3_length: 11
j_call: TRBJ1-2
v_call: TRBV7-9
clone_size: .
d_call: .
cdr3_aa: CASSFLAGYTF
cdr3_nt: TGTGCCAGCAGCTTTTTGGCGGGCTACACCTTC

cdr3_length: 14
j_call: TRBJ1-1
v_call: TRBV9
clone_size: .
d_call: .
cdr3_aa: CASSPAGGYPEAFF
cdr3_nt: TGTGCCAGCAGCCCCGCTGGCGGGTACCCTGAAGCTTTCTTT

cdr3_length: 15
j_call: TRBJ2-3
v_call: TRBV10-1
clone_size: .
d_call: TRBD2
cdr3_aa: CASRRTSGSTDTQYF
cdr3_nt: TGCGCCAGCAGACGGACTAGCGGGAGCACAGATACGCAGTATTTT

cdr3_length: 15
j_call: TRBJ1-2
v_call: TRBV7-2
clone_size: .
d_call: .
cdr3_aa: CASSLDVGFNYGYTF
cdr3_nt: TGTGCCAGCAGCTTAGATGTGGGCTTTAACTATGGCTACACCTTC

cdr3_length: 14
j_call: TRBJ2-3
v_call: TRBV28
clone_size: .
d_call: .
cdr3_aa: CASSFRLGADTQYF
cdr3_nt: TGTGCCAGCAGTTTTCGACTAGGCGCAGATACGCAGTATTTT

cdr3_length: 15
j_call: TRBJ2-3
v_call: TRBV6-5
clone_size: .
d_call: .
cdr3_aa: CASSYSTESTDTQYF
cdr3_nt: TGTGCCAGCAGTTACTCGACGGAGAGCACAGATACGCAGTATTTT

cdr3_length: 12
j_call: TRBJ2-5
v_call: TRBV4-1
clone_size: .
d_call: .
cdr3_aa: CASSQFQETQYF
cdr3_nt: TGCGCCAGCAGCCAGTTCCAAGAGACCCAGTACTTC

cdr3_length: 14
j_call: TRBJ2-7
v_call: TRBV27
clone_size: .
d_call: .
cdr3_aa: CASSLVGANGEQYF
cdr3_nt: TGTGCCAGCAGTTTAGTCGGAGCGAATGGCGAGCAGTACTTC

cdr3_length: 15
j_call: TRBJ2-1
v_call: TRBV7-9
clone_size: once
d_call: TRBD1
cdr3_aa: CASSVRDRYYNEQFF
cdr3_nt: TGTGCCAGCAGCGTCCGGGACAGATATTACAATGAGCAGTTCTTC

cdr3_length: 14
j_call: TRBJ2-3
v_call: TRBV6-1
clone_size: .
d_call: TRBD2
cdr3_aa: CASASGGPLDTQYF
cdr3_nt: TGTGCCAGTGCTTCGGGAGGGCCATTAGATACGCAGTATTTT

cdr3_length: 15
j_call: TRBJ2-3
v_call: TRBV7-7
clone_size: .
d_call: .
cdr3_aa: CASSLEPGTTDTQYF
cdr3_nt: TGTGCCAGCAGCTTAGAGCCGGGTACCACAGATACGCAGTATTTT

cdr3_length: 14
j_call: TRBJ2-7
v_call: TRBV28
clone_size: .
d_call: .
cdr3_aa: CASSLSNRGAEQYF
cdr3_nt: TGTGCCAGCAGTCTCTCAAATCGGGGAGCCGAGCAGTACTTC